This is a list of T cell receptor beta chains from one sample in a study of response to subunit inactivated influenza vaccine. TCRdb independently ran MiXCR on the RT-PCR reads; one entry per CDR3 protein. Here the sample spans about 830,000 distinct CDR3 sequences, around a sixth being singletons. Sequenced material: PBMCs from blood, taken 5 days after vaccination. The receptors come from a man in his fifties who received an inactivated influenza vaccine. Both conserved end residues are part of each CDR3. D genes are given only for firm matches. The listing skips clone size in some rows; elsewhere it reads once, few, many or a size class.

d_call: TRBD2
v_call: TRBV3-1
clone_size: NA
j_call: TRBJ2-1
cdr3_aa: CASSQHAGTSPREQFF
cdr3_nt: TGTGCCAGCAGCCAACACGCCGGGACTAGCCCGAGGGAGCAGTTCTTC

d_call: NA
v_call: TRBV20-1
clone_size: few
j_call: TRBJ1-3
cdr3_aa: CSARPGSSGNTIYF
cdr3_nt: TGCAGTGCCAGACCGGGTAGCTCTGGAAACACCATATATTTT

d_call: TRBD1
v_call: TRBV10-3
clone_size: NA
j_call: TRBJ2-1
cdr3_aa: CAISETTGGYNEQFF
cdr3_nt: TGTGCCATCAGTGAGACGACAGGGGGGTACAATGAGCAGTTCTTC

d_call: NA
v_call: TRBV5-1
clone_size: many
j_call: TRBJ2-1
cdr3_aa: CASSFSPNRASNNEQFF
cdr3_nt: TGCGCCAGCAGCTTTAGCCCTAACAGGGCCAGCAACAATGAGCAGTTCTTC

d_call: NA
v_call: TRBV4-3
clone_size: few
j_call: TRBJ1-2
cdr3_aa: CASSQEVTPNYGYTF
cdr3_nt: TGCGCCAGCAGCCAAGAGGTGACACCTAACTATGGCTACACCTTC

d_call: NA
v_call: TRBV6-1
clone_size: NA
j_call: TRBJ2-1
cdr3_aa: CASSEAGVRDEQFF
cdr3_nt: TGTGCCAGCAGTGAAGCAGGGGTTCGGGACGAGCAGTTCTTC

d_call: NA
v_call: TRBV28
clone_size: NA
j_call: TRBJ1-6
cdr3_aa: CASSDGTSPLHF
cdr3_nt: TGTGCCAGCTCGGACGGGACTTCACCCCTCCACTTT

d_call: NA
v_call: TRBV10-3
clone_size: few
j_call: TRBJ2-7
cdr3_aa: CAIGLDATYEQYF
cdr3_nt: TGTGCCATCGGGCTAGACGCCACCTACGAGCAGTACTTC

d_call: NA
v_call: TRBV2
clone_size: NA
j_call: TRBJ1-5
cdr3_aa: CASSENTSNQPQHF
cdr3_nt: TGTGCCAGCAGTGAGAACACGAGCAATCAGCCCCAGCATTTT

d_call: NA
v_call: TRBV5-1
clone_size: few
j_call: TRBJ1-1
cdr3_aa: CASSLSWDTEAFF
cdr3_nt: TGCGCCAGCAGCTTGAGTTGGGACACTGAAGCTTTCTTT

d_call: NA
v_call: TRBV24-1
clone_size: NA
j_call: TRBJ2-1
cdr3_aa: CATGGGRGAYNEQFF
cdr3_nt: TGTGCCACCGGAGGGGGGCGGGGCGCGTACAATGAGCAGTTCTTC

d_call: NA
v_call: TRBV7-8
clone_size: NA
j_call: TRBJ2-5
cdr3_aa: CASSLATGAQETQYF
cdr3_nt: TGTGCCAGCAGCTTAGCGACAGGTGCTCAAGAGACCCAGTACTTC

d_call: NA
v_call: TRBV4-3
clone_size: NA
j_call: TRBJ1-2
cdr3_aa: CASSQEYTALNYGYTF
cdr3_nt: TGCGCCAGCAGCCAAGAGTATACGGCATTAAACTATGGCTACACCTTC

d_call: NA
v_call: TRBV20-1
clone_size: few
j_call: TRBJ2-3
cdr3_aa: CSARGSSYGTDTQYF
cdr3_nt: TGCAGTGCTAGAGGATCTAGTTACGGCACAGATACGCAGTATTTT